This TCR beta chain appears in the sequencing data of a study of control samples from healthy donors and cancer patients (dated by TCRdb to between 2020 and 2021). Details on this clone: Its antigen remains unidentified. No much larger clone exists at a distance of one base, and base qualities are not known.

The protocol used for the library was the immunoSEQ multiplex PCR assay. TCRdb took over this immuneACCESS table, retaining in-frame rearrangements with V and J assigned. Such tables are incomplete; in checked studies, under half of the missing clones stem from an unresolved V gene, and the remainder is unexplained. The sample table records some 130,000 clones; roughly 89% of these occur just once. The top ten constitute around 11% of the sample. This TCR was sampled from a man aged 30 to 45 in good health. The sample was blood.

In nucleotide form, the sequence is TGTGCCAGCAGTGAAGCAGGGGACAATGAGCAGTTCTTC. This is translated as CASSEAGDNEQFF. The receptor chain draws on TRBV25-1 and TRBJ2-1; TRBD1 is a weak D gene call, 6 bases matching. The CDR3 contains 13 residues, cysteine and phenylalanine counted. The kept DNA is CDR3 alone, 39 bases in frame from the first base. CDR1 MGHDK and CDR2 SYGVNS were looked up in the germline V gene. Trimming removed 2 bases from V and 5 bases from J, leaving 7 bases between the germline ends.